Listed below are T cell receptor beta chains from one sample, sequenced in a study of blood T cell repertoires in COVID-19. Assay used: immunoSEQ multiplex PCR; TCRdb lists only in-frame clones, some missing. This sample carries 200,000 to 300,000 clones, 85% of them seen once, and the ten largest clones take 5.5% to 7.5%. The sample comprised peripheral blood. The source is a woman in her fifties or sixties with active or convalescent COVID-19. The CDR3 runs from the conserved cysteine through the conserved F or W. D genes are given only for firm matches. A row's size may be missing; if present it is once, few, many or a size class.

>.|TRBV30|.|TRBJ2-6
CACQEGGRANVLTF
TGTGCCTGCCAAGAGGGGGGGAGGGCCAACGTCCTGACTTTC
>once|TRBV29-1|.|TRBJ1-5
CSVQGFSNQPQHF
TGCAGCGTTCAGGGGTTTAGCAATCAGCCCCAGCATTTT
>once|TRBV6-1|.|TRBJ1-3
CASSERGLVYTIYF
TGTGCCAGCAGTGAGCGGGGTCTGGTCTACACCATATATTTT
>.|TRBV10-3|TRBD1|TRBJ1-1
CAAKQGYGTEAFF
TGTGCCGCGAAACAGGGGTACGGCACTGAAGCTTTCTTT
>.|TRBV2|.|TRBJ1-4
CASSDSPGFEKLFF
TGTGCCAGCAGTGATTCCCCCGGGTTTGAAAAACTGTTTTTT
>.|TRBV6-5|TRBD1|TRBJ2-7
CASRRDSSYEQYF
TGTGCCAGCAGGAGGGACAGCTCCTACGAGCAGTACTTC
>few|TRBV11-2|TRBD2|TRBJ2-1
CASSLVAGAGYNEQFF
TGTGCCAGCAGCTTAGTAGCGGGAGCCGGCTACAATGAGCAGTTCTTC
>.|TRBV19|TRBD2|TRBJ2-7
CASSGLAGGTEQYF
TGTGCCAGTAGTGGGCTAGCGGGAGGTACCGAGCAGTACTTC
>.|TRBV4-1|TRBD2|TRBJ2-1
CASSQVFTSGPANEQFF
TGCGCCAGCAGCCAAGTCTTTACTAGCGGGCCTGCCAATGAGCAGTTCTTC
>.|TRBV6-5|.|TRBJ1-2
CASSRTGVANYGYTF
TGTGCCAGCAGTCGGACGGGGGTGGCCAACTATGGCTACACCTTC
>.|TRBV18|TRBD1|TRBJ1-4
CASSQDRGPNEKLFF
TGTGCCAGCTCACAGGACAGGGGGCCTAATGAAAAACTGTTTTTT
>once|TRBV19|TRBD2|TRBJ2-2
CASSPTSGGNTGELFF
TGTGCCAGTAGTCCAACTAGCGGGGGGAACACCGGGGAGCTGTTTTTT
>once|TRBV11-2|.|TRBJ1-5
CASSLGSGGHQPQHF
TGTGCCAGCAGCTTAGGTTCTGGCGGGCATCAGCCCCAGCATTTT
>.|TRBV6-5|.|TRBJ2-3
CASTGEDTQYF
TGTGCCAGCACAGGGGAGGATACGCAGTATTTT
>.|TRBV2|.|TRBJ2-7
CASSDSGYEQYF
TGTGCCAGCAGTGATTCAGGCTACGAGCAGTACTTC
>.|TRBV10-3|.|TRBJ2-5
CTSSGVGSAETQYF
TGTACCAGTTCGGGGGTAGGGTCGGCGGAGACCCAGTACTTC
>.|TRBV21-1|.|TRBJ2-7
CASSKGETRDKSYEQYF
TGTGCCAGCAGCAAAGGCGAAACTCGGGACAAGAGCTACGAGCAGTACTTC
>.|TRBV10-3|.|TRBJ1-6
CAISESSQGSNYNSPLHF
TGTGCCATCAGTGAGTCAAGTCAGGGGTCAAACTATAATTCACCCCTCCACTTT
>.|TRBV6-5|.|TRBJ2-5
CASSYWGRETQYF
TGTGCCAGCAGTTACTGGGGGCGCGAGACCCAGTACTTC
>once|TRBV5-1|TRBD2|TRBJ2-1
CASSLLAGLRDEQFF
TGCGCCAGCAGCTTACTAGCGGGACTCAGGGATGAGCAGTTCTTC
>few|TRBV28|TRBD1|TRBJ1-1
CASSFGQGGTEAFF
TGTGCCAGCAGTTTCGGACAGGGAGGCACTGAAGCTTTCTTT
>.|TRBV2|TRBD1|TRBJ1-5
CASSPRTGTGQPQHF
TGTGCCAGCAGCCCCCGGACAGGAACGGGTCAGCCCCAGCATTTT
>.|TRBV5-4|TRBD1|TRBJ1-4
CASSKDRGEEKLFF
TGTGCCAGCAGCAAGGACAGGGGGGAAGAAAAACTGTTTTTT
>.|TRBV7-9|TRBD2|TRBJ2-1
CASRPGTSGPYNEQFF
TGTGCCAGCAGGCCAGGGACTAGCGGACCCTACAATGAGCAGTTCTTC
>.|TRBV16|.|TRBJ1-1
CASSQSATGVSEAFF
TGTGCCAGCAGCCAATCTGCCACAGGTGTTTCCGAAGCTTTCTTT
>few|TRBV27|.|TRBJ1-6
CASTLFSSYNSPLHF
TGTGCCAGCACTTTATTCAGCTCCTATAATTCACCCCTCCACTTT
>.|TRBV6-6|.|TRBJ2-3
CASSYLEDTQYF
TGTGCCAGCAGTTACCTCGAGGATACGCAGTATTTT
>once|TRBV28|TRBD1|TRBJ1-5
CASSFRQGVQPQHF
TGTGCCAGCAGTTTCAGACAGGGGGTTCAGCCCCAGCATTTT
>.|TRBV5-6|.|TRBJ2-2
CASSLAVTGELFF
TGTGCCAGCAGCTTGGCAGTAACCGGGGAGCTGTTTTTT
>.|TRBV5-1|.|TRBJ1-4
CASSLHRATNEKLFF
TGCGCCAGCAGCTTGCACAGGGCAACTAATGAAAAACTGTTTTTT
>.|TRBV5-1|.|TRBJ1-1
CATSHSGTRDGDTEAFF
TGCGCCACCTCCCACTCCGGGACACGGGACGGGGACACTGAAGCTTTCTTT
>.|TRBV23-1|.|TRBJ2-7
CASSQRSSYEQYF
TGCGCCAGCAGTCAGAGGAGCTCCTACGAGCAGTACTTC
>.|TRBV27|.|TRBJ1-1
CASSIRQVGESEAFF
TGTGCCAGCAGTATCCGACAGGTAGGGGAGTCTGAAGCTTTCTTT
>.|TRBV29-1|.|TRBJ2-5
CSVSSTAQETQYF
TGCAGCGTTTCATCGACAGCACAAGAGACCCAGTACTTC
>.|TRBV11-3|.|TRBJ2-2
CASSLQGNTGELFF
TGTGCCAGCAGCTTACAGGGGAACACCGGGGAGCTGTTTTTT
>.|TRBV10-3|TRBD2|TRBJ2-3
CAISTSGSSTDTQYF
TGTGCCATCAGTACTAGCGGGAGTAGCACAGATACGCAGTATTTT
>.|TRBV3-1/TRBV3-2|TRBD2|TRBJ2-5
CASSQPTSGGRETQYF
TGTGCCAGCAGCCAACCGACTAGCGGGGGGAGGGAGACCCAGTACTTC
>.|TRBV19|TRBD2|TRBJ2-7
CASSITASGRAEQYF
TGTGCCAGTAGTATAACGGCTAGCGGGAGGGCGGAGCAGTACTTC
>.|TRBV24-1|.|TRBJ1-2
CATSDPPGHPGYTF
TGTGCCACCAGTGATCCCCCGGGACACCCTGGCTACACCTTC
>.|TRBV2|TRBD1|TRBJ2-2
CASSYDRDRGPGELFF
TGTGCCAGCAGTTACGACCGGGACAGGGGTCCCGGGGAGCTGTTTTTT
>many|TRBV7-9|.|TRBJ1-6
CASSLQGRSPLHF
TGTGCCAGCAGCTTACAGGGGCGATCACCCCTCCACTTT
>.|TRBV2|TRBD1|TRBJ2-5
CASRGDRGQETQYF
TGTGCCAGCAGGGGGGACAGGGGGCAGGAGACCCAGTACTTC
>.|TRBV4-1|.|TRBJ1-6
CASSKSGYNSPLHF
TGCGCCAGCAGCAAGTCCGGTTATAATTCACCCCTCCACTTT
>.|TRBV6-5|TRBD1|TRBJ1-1
CASSDNRGGTEAFF
TGTGCCAGCAGCGATAACAGGGGAGGCACTGAAGCTTTCTTT
>.|TRBV18|TRBD1|TRBJ1-2
CASSPLKTPGQGKGYTF
TGTGCCAGCTCACCACTAAAAACGCCGGGACAGGGTAAAGGCTACACCTTC